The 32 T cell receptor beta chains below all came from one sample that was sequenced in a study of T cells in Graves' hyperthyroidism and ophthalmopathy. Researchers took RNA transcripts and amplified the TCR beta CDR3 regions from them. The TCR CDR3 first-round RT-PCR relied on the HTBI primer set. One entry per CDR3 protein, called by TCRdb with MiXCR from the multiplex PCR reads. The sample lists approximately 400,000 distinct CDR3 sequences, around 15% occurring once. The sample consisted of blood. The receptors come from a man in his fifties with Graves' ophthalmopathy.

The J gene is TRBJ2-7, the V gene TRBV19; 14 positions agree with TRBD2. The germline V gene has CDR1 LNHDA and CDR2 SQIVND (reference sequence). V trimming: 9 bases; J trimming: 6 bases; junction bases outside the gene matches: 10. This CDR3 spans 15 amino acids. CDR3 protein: CASSPGLAGAAEQYF. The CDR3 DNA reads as TGTGCCAGCTCGCCGGGACTAGCGGGAGCAGCCGAGCAGTACTTC.

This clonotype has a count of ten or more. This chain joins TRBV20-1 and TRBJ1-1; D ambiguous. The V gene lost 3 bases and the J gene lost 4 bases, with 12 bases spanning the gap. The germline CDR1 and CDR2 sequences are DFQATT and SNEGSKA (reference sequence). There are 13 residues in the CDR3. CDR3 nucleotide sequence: TGCAGTGCTAGCGTAGGGTGGGCCACTGAAGCTTTCTTT. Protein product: CSASVGWATEAFF.

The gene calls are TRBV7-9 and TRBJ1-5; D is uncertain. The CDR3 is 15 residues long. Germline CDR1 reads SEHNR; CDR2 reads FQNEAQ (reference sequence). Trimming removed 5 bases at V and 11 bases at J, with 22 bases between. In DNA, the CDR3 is TGTGCCAGCAGCCCGGAACAAGGGTTAATAAGGACCCAGCATTTT. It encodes CASSPEQGLIRTQHF.

CDR3 coding DNA: TGTGCCAGTAGTATCTATGTAGGGGGGTCAACCAACGAGCAGTACTTC. Translating it yields CASSIYVGGSTNEQYF. The rearrangement uses TRBV19 and TRBJ2-7; D tentatively reads TRBD1 or TRBD2 (6 bases each). Germline V gene lookup returns CDR1 LNHDA and CDR2 SQIVND (reference sequence). This CDR3 comprises 16 residues. V lost 3 bases and J lost 5, with 20 bases in between.

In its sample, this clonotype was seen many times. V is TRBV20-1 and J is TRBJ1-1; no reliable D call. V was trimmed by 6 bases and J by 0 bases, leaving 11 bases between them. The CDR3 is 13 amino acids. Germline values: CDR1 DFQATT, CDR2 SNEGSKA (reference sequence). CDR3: CSADLGVNTEAFF. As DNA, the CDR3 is TGCAGTGCGGACCTCGGAGTGAACACTGAAGCTTTCTTT.

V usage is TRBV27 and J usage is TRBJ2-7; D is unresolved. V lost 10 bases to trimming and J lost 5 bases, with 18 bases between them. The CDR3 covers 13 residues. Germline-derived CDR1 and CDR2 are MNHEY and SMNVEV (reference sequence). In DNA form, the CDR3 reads TGTGCCACCGCTGACCCAAATCGCGACGAGCAGTACTTC. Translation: CATADPNRDEQYF.

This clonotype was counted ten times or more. The CDR3, as DNA: TGTGCCAGCAGTGTATACCGGGACGAAATCACAGATACGCAGTATTTT. Translation: CASSVYRDEITDTQYF. The V gene is TRBV6-1, the J gene TRBJ2-3, with D perhaps being TRBD1 or TRBD2 (5 bases each). Germline CDR1 MNHNS, CDR2 SASEGT. The V and J ends lost 4 bases and 2 bases respectively, with 16 bases between them. There are 16 residues in the CDR3.

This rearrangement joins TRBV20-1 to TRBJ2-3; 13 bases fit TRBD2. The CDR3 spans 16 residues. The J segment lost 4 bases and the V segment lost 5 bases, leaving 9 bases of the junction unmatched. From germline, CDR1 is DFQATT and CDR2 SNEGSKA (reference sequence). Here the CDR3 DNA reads TGCAGTGCTGGCGGACTAGCGGGGGACTTATCAGATACGCAGTATTTT. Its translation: CSAGGLAGDLSDTQYF.

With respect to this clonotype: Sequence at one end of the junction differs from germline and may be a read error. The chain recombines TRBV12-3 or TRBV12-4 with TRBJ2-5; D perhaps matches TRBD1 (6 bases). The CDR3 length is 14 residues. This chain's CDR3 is CTSSPGTSQETQYF. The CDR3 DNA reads TGTACCAGCAGTCCAGGGACAAGCCAAGAGACCCAGTACTTC.

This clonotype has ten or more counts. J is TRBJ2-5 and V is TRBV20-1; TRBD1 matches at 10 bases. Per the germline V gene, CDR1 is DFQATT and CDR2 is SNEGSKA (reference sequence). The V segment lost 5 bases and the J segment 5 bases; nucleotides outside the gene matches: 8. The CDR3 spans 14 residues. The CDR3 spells CSAPTGTGEETQYF. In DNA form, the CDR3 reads TGCAGTGCTCCAACCGGGACAGGGGAGGAGACCCAGTACTTC.

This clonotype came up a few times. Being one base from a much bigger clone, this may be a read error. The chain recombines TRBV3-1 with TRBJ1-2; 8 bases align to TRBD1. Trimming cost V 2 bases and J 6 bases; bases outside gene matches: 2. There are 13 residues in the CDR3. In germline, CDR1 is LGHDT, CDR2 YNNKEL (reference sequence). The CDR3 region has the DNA TGTGCCAGCAGCCAAACAGGGGGGCATGGCTACACCTTC. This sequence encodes CASSQTGGHGYTF.

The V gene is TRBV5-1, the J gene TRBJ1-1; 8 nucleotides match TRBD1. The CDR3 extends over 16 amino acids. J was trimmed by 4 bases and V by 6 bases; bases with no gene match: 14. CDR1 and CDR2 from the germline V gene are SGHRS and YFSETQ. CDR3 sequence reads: CASTRSGQGAITEAFF. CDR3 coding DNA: TGCGCCAGCACCCGGTCGGGGCAGGGGGCGATCACTGAAGCTTTCTTT. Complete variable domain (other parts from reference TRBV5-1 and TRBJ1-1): KAGVTQTPRYLIKTRGQQVTLSCSPISGHRSVSWYQQTPGQGLQFLFEYFSETQRNKGNFPGRFSGRQFSNSRSEMNVSTLELGDSALYLCASTRSGQGAITEAFFGQGTRLTVV.

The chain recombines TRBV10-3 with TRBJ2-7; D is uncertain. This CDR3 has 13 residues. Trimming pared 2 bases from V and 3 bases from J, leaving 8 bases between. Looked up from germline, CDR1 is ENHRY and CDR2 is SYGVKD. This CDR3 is CAISEPNYYEQYF. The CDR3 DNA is TGTGCCATCAGTGAGCCAAATTACTACGAGCAGTACTTC.

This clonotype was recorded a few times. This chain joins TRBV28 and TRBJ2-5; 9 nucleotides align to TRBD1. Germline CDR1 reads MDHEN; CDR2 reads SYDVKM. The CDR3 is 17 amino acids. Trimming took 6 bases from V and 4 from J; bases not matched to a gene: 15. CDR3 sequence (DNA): TGTGCCAGCAGCCTTATACAACCGGGACAGGGCGGAGAGACCCAGTACTTC. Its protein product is CASSLIQPGQGGETQYF.

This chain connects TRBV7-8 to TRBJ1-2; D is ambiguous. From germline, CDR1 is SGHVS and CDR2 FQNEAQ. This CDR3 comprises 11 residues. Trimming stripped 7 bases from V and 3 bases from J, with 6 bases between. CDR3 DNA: TGTGCCAGCACTTACCACTATGGCTACACCTTC. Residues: CASTYHYGYTF.

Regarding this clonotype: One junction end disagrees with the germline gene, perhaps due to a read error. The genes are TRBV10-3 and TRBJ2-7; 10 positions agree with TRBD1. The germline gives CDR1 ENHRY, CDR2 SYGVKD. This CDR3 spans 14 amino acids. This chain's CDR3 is CAVREDRGDDEQYF. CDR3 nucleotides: TGTGCCGTCAGGGAGGACAGGGGGGATGACGAGCAGTACTTC.

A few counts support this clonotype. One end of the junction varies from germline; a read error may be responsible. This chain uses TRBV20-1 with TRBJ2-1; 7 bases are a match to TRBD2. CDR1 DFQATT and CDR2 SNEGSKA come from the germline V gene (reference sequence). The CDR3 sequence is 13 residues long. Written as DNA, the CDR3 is TGCAGCGGGAGGTTACTAGCTGGGAATGAGCAGCTCTTC. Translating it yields CSGRLLAGNEQLF.

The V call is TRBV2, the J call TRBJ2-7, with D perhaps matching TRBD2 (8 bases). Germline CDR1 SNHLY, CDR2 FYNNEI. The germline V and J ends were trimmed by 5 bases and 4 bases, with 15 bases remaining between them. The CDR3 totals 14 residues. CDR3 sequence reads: CASSTIAGQYEQYF. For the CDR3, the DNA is TGTGCCAGCAGTACAATAGCGGGACAGTACGAGCAGTACTTC. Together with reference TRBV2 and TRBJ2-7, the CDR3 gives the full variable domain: EPEVTQTPSHQVTQMGQEVILRCVPISNHLYFYWYRQILGQKVEFLVSFYNNEISEKSEIFDDQFSVERPDGSNFTLKIRSTKLEDSAMYFCASSTIAGQYEQYFGPGTRLTVT.

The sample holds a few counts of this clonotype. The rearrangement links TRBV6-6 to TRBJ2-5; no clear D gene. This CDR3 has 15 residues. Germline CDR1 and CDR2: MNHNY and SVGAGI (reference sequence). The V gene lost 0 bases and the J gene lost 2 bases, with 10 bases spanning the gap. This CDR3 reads CASSYSFRQQETQYF. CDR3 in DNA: TGTGCCAGCAGTTACTCGTTTCGGCAGCAAGAGACCCAGTACTTC.

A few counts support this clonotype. DNA for the CDR3: TGTGCCAGTAGTGTCGCGGGCTCCTACGAGCAGTACTTC. It is translated as CASSVAGSYEQYF. The chain employs TRBV19 and TRBJ2-7; tentative D call: TRBD2 (5 bases). Trimming took 5 bases from V and 0 from J, leaving 8 bases between them. The CDR3 spans 13 residues. Germline V gene data show CDR1 as LNHDA and CDR2 as SQIVND (reference sequence).

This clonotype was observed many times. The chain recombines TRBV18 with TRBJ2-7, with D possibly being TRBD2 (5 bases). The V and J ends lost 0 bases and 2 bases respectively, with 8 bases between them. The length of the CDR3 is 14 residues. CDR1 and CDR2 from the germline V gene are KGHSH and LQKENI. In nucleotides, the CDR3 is TGTGCCAGCTCACCACCGACGGGGACCTACGAGCAGTACTTC. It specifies CASSPPTGTYEQYF.

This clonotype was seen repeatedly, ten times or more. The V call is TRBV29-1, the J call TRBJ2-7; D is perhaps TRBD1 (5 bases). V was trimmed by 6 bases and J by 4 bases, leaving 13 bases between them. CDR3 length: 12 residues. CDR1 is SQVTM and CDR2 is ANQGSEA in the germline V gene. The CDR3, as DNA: TGCAGCGTGCAGACAGAATCTTACGAGCAGTACTTC. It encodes CSVQTESYEQYF.

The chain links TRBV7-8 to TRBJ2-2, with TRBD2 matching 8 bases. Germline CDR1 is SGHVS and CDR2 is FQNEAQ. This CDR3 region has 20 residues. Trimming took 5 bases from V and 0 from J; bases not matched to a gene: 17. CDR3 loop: CASSGREGGDQSANTGELFF. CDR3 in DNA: TGTGCCAGCAGCGGACGGGAGGGGGGGGACCAGAGCGCGAACACCGGGGAGCTGTTTTTT.

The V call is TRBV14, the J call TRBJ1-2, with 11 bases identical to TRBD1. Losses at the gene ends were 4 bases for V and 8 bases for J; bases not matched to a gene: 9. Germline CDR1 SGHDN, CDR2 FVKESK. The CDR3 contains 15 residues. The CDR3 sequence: CASSLRGQGADGYTF. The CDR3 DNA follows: TGTGCCAGCAGCCTACGAGGACAGGGGGCGGACGGCTACACCTTC.

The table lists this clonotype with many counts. The CDR3 region is CASSFSGLNTEAFF. The CDR3 DNA sequence: TGTGCCAGCAGCTTTTCCGGATTGAACACTGAAGCTTTCTTT. The chain has TRBV7-2 and TRBJ1-1, with no clear D. The V end lost 3 bases, the J end lost 0 bases, and 8 bases lay between the germline ends. The germline gives CDR1 SGHTA, CDR2 FQGNSA. The CDR3 has 14 residues. The entire variable domain, with the rest obtained from reference TRBV7-2 and TRBJ1-1, is as follows: GAGVSQSPSNKVTEKGKDVELRCDPISGHTALYWYRQSLGQGLEFLIYFQGNSAPDKSGLPSDRFSAERTGGSVSTLTIQRTQQEDSAVYLCASSFSGLNTEAFFGQGTRLTVV.

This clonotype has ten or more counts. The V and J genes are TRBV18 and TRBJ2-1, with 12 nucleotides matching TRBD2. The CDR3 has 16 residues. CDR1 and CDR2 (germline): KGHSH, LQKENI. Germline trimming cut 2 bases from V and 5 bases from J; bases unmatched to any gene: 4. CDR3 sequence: CASSPWTSGNNNEQFF. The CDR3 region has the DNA TGTGCCAGCTCACCATGGACTAGCGGGAACAACAATGAGCAGTTCTTC.

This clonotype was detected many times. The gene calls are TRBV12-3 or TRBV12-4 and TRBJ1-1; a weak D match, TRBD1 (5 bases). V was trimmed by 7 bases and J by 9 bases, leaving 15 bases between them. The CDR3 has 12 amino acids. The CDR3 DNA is TGTGCCAGCACCCCTAGGGGCGTCAAAGCTTTCTTT. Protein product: CASTPRGVKAFF.

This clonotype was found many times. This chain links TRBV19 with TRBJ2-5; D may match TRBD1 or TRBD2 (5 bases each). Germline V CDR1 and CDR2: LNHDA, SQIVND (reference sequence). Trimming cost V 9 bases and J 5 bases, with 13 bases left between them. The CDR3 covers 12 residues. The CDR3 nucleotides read TGTGCCAGCAGACAGTCGGGGGAGACCCAGTACTTC. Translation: CASRQSGETQYF.

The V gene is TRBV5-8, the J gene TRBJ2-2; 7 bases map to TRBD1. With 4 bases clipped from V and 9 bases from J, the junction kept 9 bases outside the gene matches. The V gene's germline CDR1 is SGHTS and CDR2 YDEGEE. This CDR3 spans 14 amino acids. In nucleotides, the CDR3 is TGTGCCAGCAGCCGGCGAGAGACAGGGTGGGAGCTGTTTTTT. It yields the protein CASSRRETGWELFF.

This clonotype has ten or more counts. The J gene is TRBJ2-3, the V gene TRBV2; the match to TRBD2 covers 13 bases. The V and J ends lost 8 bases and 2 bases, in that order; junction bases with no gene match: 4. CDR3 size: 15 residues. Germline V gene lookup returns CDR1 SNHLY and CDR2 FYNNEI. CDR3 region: CASWTSGGYTDTQYF. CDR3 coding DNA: TGTGCCAGCTGGACTAGCGGGGGTTACACAGATACGCAGTATTTT.

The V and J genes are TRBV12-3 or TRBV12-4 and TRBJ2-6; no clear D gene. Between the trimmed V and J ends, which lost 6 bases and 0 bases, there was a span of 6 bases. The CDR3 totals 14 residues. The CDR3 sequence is CASSESSGANVLTF. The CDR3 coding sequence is TGTGCCAGCAGCGAGAGCTCTGGGGCCAACGTCCTGACTTTC.

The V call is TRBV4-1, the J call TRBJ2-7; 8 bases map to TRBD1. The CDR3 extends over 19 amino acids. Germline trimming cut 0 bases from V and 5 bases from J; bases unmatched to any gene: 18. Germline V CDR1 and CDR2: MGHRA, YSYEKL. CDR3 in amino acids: CASSQEWATGQGYSHEQYF. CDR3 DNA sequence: TGCGCCAGCAGCCAAGAATGGGCGACTGGACAGGGCTATTCCCACGAGCAGTACTTC.